A single sample gave rise to the 2 T cell receptor beta chains below, sequenced in a study of blood T cells in healthy people across ages. Through a sample-barcoded 5' primer and a J-beta primer mix, a second PCR was run for roughly 7 to 12 cycles. TCRdb itself ran the 5' RACE reads through MiXCR, one entry per CDR3 protein. Seen here are around 900,000 distinct CDR3 sequences, 29% observed once, and the top ten hold 15% to 20%. Sequencing used blood. The receptors derive from an elderly woman in good health.

The CDR3 reads CASSYGGGGPYGYTF. The CDR3 DNA is TGTGCCAGCAGTTATGGGGGCGGGGGACCCTATGGCTACACCTTC. The chain links TRBV6-5 to TRBJ1-2; the D gene is possibly TRBD1 (6 bases). The CDR3 is made up of 15 amino acids. Germline V gene lookup returns CDR1 MNHEY and CDR2 SVGAGI. V was clipped by 3 bases and J by 4 bases, with 15 bases between them.

This chain connects TRBV20-1 to TRBJ2-7, with 9 bases fitting TRBD2. Germline V gives CDR1 DFQATT, CDR2 SNEGSKA (reference sequence). CDR3 length: 13 residues. Unmatched junction bases numbered 10, after V lost 6 bases and J lost 7 bases. This CDR3 reads CSANAGGPLEQYF. The CDR3 nucleotides are TGCAGTGCGAATGCGGGGGGGCCTCTTGAGCAGTACTTC.